Presented here are 24 T cell receptor beta chains from one specimen sequenced in a study of blood T cells in healthy people across ages. Together with a sample-barcoded 5' primer, a J-beta primer mix was included in a second PCR lasting roughly 6 to 12 cycles. TCRdb re-called the 5' RACE reads through MiXCR, storing one row per CDR3 protein. The data show roughly 900,000 distinct CDR3 sequences, under 50% seen once. The sample comprised blood. The origin of the receptors is a man aged 25 to 45 in good health.

The V gene is TRBV4-2, the J gene TRBJ2-3; 8 bases fit TRBD2. The CDR3 is made up of 15 amino acids. J was trimmed by 4 bases and V by 3 bases; bases with no gene match: 6. From germline, CDR1 is LGHNA and CDR2 YNFKEQ. CDR3 residues: CASSHGETSADTQYF. CDR3 nucleotides: TGTGCCAGCAGCCACGGTGAGACTAGCGCAGATACGCAGTATTTT.

This clonotype was counted at least ten times. This chain connects TRBV7-2 to TRBJ2-3; a possible D gene is TRBD2 (6 bases). This CDR3 has 13 residues. CDR1 and CDR2 from the germline V gene are SGHTA and FQGNSA. The ends were cut back, 4 bases at V and 1 base at J, with 6 bases in the middle. The CDR3 loop is CASSWGGTDTQYF. For the CDR3, the DNA is TGTGCCAGCAGCTGGGGGGGCACAGATACGCAGTATTTT.

The chain couples TRBV20-1 to TRBJ2-1, with 10 nucleotides matching TRBD1. Looked up from germline, CDR1 is DFQATT and CDR2 is SNEGSKA (reference sequence). The CDR3 contains 14 residues. J lost 8 bases, V lost 3 bases, and 7 bases had no gene match. CDR3 protein: CSASRRDRGDEQFF. Written as DNA, the CDR3 is TGCAGTGCTAGTCGGCGGGACAGGGGTGATGAGCAGTTCTTC.

The chain couples TRBV18 to TRBJ2-5; the D gene is possibly TRBD2 (6 bases). Trimming cost V 3 bases and J 5 bases, with 16 bases left between them. The CDR3 is 15 residues long. The germline V gene encodes CDR1 KGHSH and CDR2 LQKENI. The CDR3 DNA reads TGTGCCAGCTCACCCCAGGGACTGGACACGGAGACCCAGTACTTC. Amino acid sequence: CASSPQGLDTETQYF. Based on the CDR3 plus reference TRBV18 and TRBJ2-5, the full variable domain is NAGVMQNPRHLVRRRGQEARLRCSPMKGHSHVYWYRQLPEEGLKFMVYLQKENIIDESGMPKERFSAEFPKEGPSILRIQQVVRGDSAAYFCASSPQGLDTETQYFGPGTRLLVL.

Many counts were recorded for this clonotype. The chain employs TRBV20-1 and TRBJ2-1; perhaps TRBD2 as D (7 bases). V lost 5 bases and J lost 4, with 15 bases in between. This CDR3 contains 14 residues. Germline CDR1 and CDR2: DFQATT and SNEGSKA (reference sequence). This chain's CDR3 is CSALGRGLYNEQFF. CDR3 nucleotides: TGCAGTGCTTTGGGGCGGGGGCTGTACAATGAGCAGTTCTTC.

This clonotype has more than one count but fewer than ten. The chain carries TRBV12-3 or TRBV12-4 and TRBJ2-7; 13 positions agree with TRBD2. V was clipped by 3 bases and J by 6 bases; unmatched bases: 5. The CDR3 sequence is 15 residues long. The CDR3 reads CASSLTSGGHSEQYF. The CDR3 DNA reads as TGTGCCAGCAGTTTGACTAGCGGGGGGCATAGCGAGCAGTACTTC.

In its sample, this clonotype was seen once. Compared with germline, one end of the junction differs, possibly owing to a read error. The chain joins TRBV7-7 to TRBJ2-1; D gene unclear. The CDR3 has 14 amino acids. Germline assignment: CDR1 SSHAT and CDR2 FNYEAQ (reference sequence). CDR3 in amino acids: CASSPRVDSYEQFF. Written as DNA, the CDR3 is TGTGCTAGCAGCCCCCGAGTCGACTCCTACGAGCAGTTCTTC.

The V and J genes are TRBV28 and TRBJ2-5, with D perhaps being TRBD1 or TRBD2 (5 bases each). CDR3 length: 14 residues. The germline gives CDR1 MDHEN, CDR2 SYDVKM. V dropped 5 bases and J dropped 2 bases, with 12 bases sitting between them. The CDR3 nucleotides read TGTGCCAGCAGTCCCATTTGGGGGCAAGAGACCCAGTACTTC. It codes for CASSPIWGQETQYF.

This chain links TRBV28 with TRBJ2-1; possibly TRBD2 for D (5 bases). V was trimmed by 3 bases and J by 9 bases, leaving 18 bases between them. This CDR3 contains 15 residues. Germline lookup yields CDR1 MDHEN and CDR2 SYDVKM. The CDR3 region has the DNA TGTGCCAGCAGTTTTTCGAGGGTGCCCCCGTCTGAGCAGTTCTTC. Residues: CASSFSRVPPSEQFF.

This clonotype was recorded a few times. This chain joins TRBV6-2 or TRBV6-3 and TRBJ2-2, with 7 positions matching TRBD2. The V gene end was trimmed by 6 bases and the J gene end by 2 bases; junction bases not matched to a gene: 3. Germline V gene sequence: CDR1 MNHEY, CDR2 SVGEGT. This CDR3 region has 14 residues. The DNA for the CDR3 is TGTGCCAGCAGCCGGGACTACAACACCGGGGAGCTGTTTTTT. It encodes CASSRDYNTGELFF.

This clonotype has only a few counts. The chain uses TRBV9 and TRBJ2-1; 14 bases match TRBD2. Germline V gene lookup returns CDR1 SGDLS and CDR2 YYNGEE. The CDR3 runs to 16 residues. Trimming at V came to 2 bases and at J to 7 bases, leaving 5 bases not matched to a gene. Written as DNA, the CDR3 is TGTGCCAGCAGCGTTCCCGGGACTAGCGGGGGAAATGAGCAGTTCTTC. Translated, it gives CASSVPGTSGGNEQFF. The full variable domain, completed using reference TRBV9 and TRBJ2-1, is DSGVTQTPKHLITATGQRVTLRCSPRSGDLSVYWYQQSLDQGLQFLIQYYNGEERAKGNILERFSAQQFPDLHSELNLSSLELGDSALYFCASSVPGTSGGNEQFFGPGTRLTVL.

The J gene is TRBJ1-2, the V gene TRBV6-5; TRBD1 agrees at 11 bases. Germline assignment: CDR1 MNHEY and CDR2 SVGAGI. The CDR3 consists of 14 residues. The J segment lost 8 bases and the V segment lost 4 bases, leaving 6 bases of the junction unmatched. The CDR3 DNA reads TGTGCCAGCAGTTGGACAGGGGGCATCGAGGGCTACACCTTC. It codes for CASSWTGGIEGYTF.

V usage is TRBV9 and J usage is TRBJ2-1; TRBD2 is a possible D gene (5 bases). V was pared by 5 bases and J by 6 bases, with 18 bases between. The CDR3 is 15 amino acids. Germline V gene sequence: CDR1 SGDLS, CDR2 YYNGEE. The DNA for the CDR3 is TGTGCCAGCAGTGCGTTACGGGGTGTAGGCAATGAGCAGTTCTTC. Residues: CASSALRGVGNEQFF.

In regard to this clonotype: A read error may account for a junction end that differs from germline. J is TRBJ1-5 and V is TRBV7-9; D may be TRBD1 (5 bases). CDR3 length: 16 amino acids. Germline-derived CDR1 and CDR2 are SEHNR and FQNEAQ (reference sequence). The CDR3 DNA follows: TGTGCCAGCAGCACCAGTACCGGGGGTAGCAATCAGCCCCGGCATTTT. Translation gives CASSTSTGGSNQPRHF. Full variable domain (remainder filled in from reference TRBV7-9 and TRBJ1-5): DTGVSQNPRHKITKRGQNVTFRCDPISEHNRLYWYRQTLGQGPEFLTYFQNEAQLEKSRLLSDRFSAERPKGSFSTLEIQRTEQGDSAMYLCASSTSTGGSNQPRHFGDGTRLSIL.

This clonotype was observed a few times. The CDR3 reads CASSTTPGTAPYEQYF. The CDR3 DNA sequence: TGTGCCAGCAGCACAACGCCCGGGACAGCCCCCTACGAGCAGTACTTC. The chain employs TRBV5-5 and TRBJ2-7; 7 bases line up with TRBD1. The CDR3 extends over 16 amino acids. The V gene end was trimmed by 4 bases and the J gene end by 2 bases; junction bases not matched to a gene: 12. Germline V CDR1 and CDR2: SGHKS, YYEKEE (reference sequence).

This clonotype was seen more than once but under ten times. The V call is TRBV3-1, the J call TRBJ2-3; 8 bases agree with TRBD2. The length of the CDR3 is 16 residues. V shed 5 bases, J shed 4 bases, and the junction held 11 bases outside the gene matches. Germline CDR1 is LGHDT and CDR2 is YNNKEL (reference sequence). CDR3 sequence (DNA): TGTGCCAGCAGCAGCGGTTGGGCGGGGGGCCCAGATACGCAGTATTTT. Translated, it gives CASSSGWAGGPDTQYF.

V usage is TRBV13 and J usage is TRBJ1-2; the D is unclear. The CDR3 length is 12 residues. The germline V and J ends were trimmed by 5 bases and 6 bases, with 10 bases remaining between them. Germline V gives CDR1 PRHDT, CDR2 FYEKMQ (reference sequence). The CDR3 sequence is CASSATEDGYTF. CDR3 coding DNA: TGTGCCAGCAGCGCTACTGAGGATGGCTACACCTTC.

This chain joins TRBV20-1 and TRBJ2-4; tentatively, D is TRBD2 (6 bases). The last part of the DNA fits TRBJ2-5 better; the J call may be wrong. CDR1 is DFQATT and CDR2 is SNEGSKA in the germline V gene (reference sequence). The CDR3 spans 13 residues. This CDR3 reads CSASGLIRETQYF. For the CDR3, the DNA is TGCAGTGCAAGTGGACTAATCCGAGAGACCCAGTACTTC.

The J gene is TRBJ1-2, the V gene TRBV6-1, with TRBD1 as a possible D gene (6 bases). The CDR3 is 14 residues long. The V gene's germline CDR1 is MNHNS and CDR2 SASEGT. DNA of the CDR3: TGTGCTATCGTAACGGGAGGGGGGCACGGTGGCTACACCTTC. Amino acids: CAIVTGGGHGGYTF.

Details on this clonotype: This may arise from a read error, as a much more abundant clone is one base away. The rearrangement links TRBV20-1 to TRBJ1-4, with TRBD1 matching 7 bases. V lost 5 bases, J lost 10 bases, and 19 bases stayed unmatched. Germline loops: CDR1 DFQATT, CDR2 SNEGSKA (reference sequence). CDR3 size: 16 residues. DNA for the CDR3: TGCAGTGCTGGGGACAGCGGAGGCCCGGTGAGGGGAAAACTGTTTTTT. Translated, it gives CSAGDSGGPVRGKLFF.

The chain has TRBV10-3 and TRBJ2-7; TRBD1 might be the D (5 bases). The germline V and J ends were trimmed by 3 bases and 1 base, with 7 bases remaining between them. The CDR3 totals 13 residues. Germline V gene data show CDR1 as ENHRY and CDR2 as SYGVKD. CDR3 protein: CAISDQGSYEQYF. The CDR3 bases are TGTGCCATCAGTGACCAGGGATCCTACGAGCAGTACTTC.

The V call is TRBV7-9, the J call TRBJ2-1; D gene ambiguous. Germline values: CDR1 SEHNR, CDR2 FQNEAQ (reference sequence). The CDR3 extends over 15 amino acids. The V end lost 5 bases, the J end lost 5 bases, and 16 bases lay between the germline ends. The CDR3 spells CASSPQVLGDNEQFF. The CDR3 DNA reads TGTGCCAGCAGCCCCCAGGTCCTAGGTGACAATGAGCAGTTCTTC.

The V gene is TRBV12-3 or TRBV12-4, the J gene TRBJ2-3, with unresolved D. The V gene lost 4 bases and the J gene lost 9 bases, with 11 bases spanning the gap. CDR3 length equals 12 residues. The CDR3 DNA follows: TGTGCCAGCAGTTCCGACATTCGGACGCAGTATTTT. Translated: CASSSDIRTQYF.

In nucleotides, the CDR3 is TGTGCCAGCAGTTTGAACGGACAGGGGCTCACTGAAGCTTTCTTT. Residues: CASSLNGQGLTEAFF. V and J are TRBV12-3 or TRBV12-4 and TRBJ1-1; 9 bases align to TRBD1. This CDR3 is 15 amino acids long. After removal of 3 bases from V and 4 bases from J, the junction contained 6 bases not matched to a gene.